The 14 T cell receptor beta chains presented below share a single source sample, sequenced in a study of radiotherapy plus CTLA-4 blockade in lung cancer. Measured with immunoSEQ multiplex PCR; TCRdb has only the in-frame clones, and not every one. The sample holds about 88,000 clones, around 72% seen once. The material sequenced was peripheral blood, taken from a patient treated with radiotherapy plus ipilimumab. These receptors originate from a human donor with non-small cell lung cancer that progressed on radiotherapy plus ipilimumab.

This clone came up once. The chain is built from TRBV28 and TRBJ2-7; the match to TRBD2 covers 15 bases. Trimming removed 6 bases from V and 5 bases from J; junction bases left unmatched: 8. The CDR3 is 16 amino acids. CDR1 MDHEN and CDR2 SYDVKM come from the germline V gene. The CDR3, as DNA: TGTGCCAGCAGCCGGACTAGCGGGAGGGCTCAGAACGAGCAGTACTTC. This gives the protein CASSRTSGRAQNEQYF.

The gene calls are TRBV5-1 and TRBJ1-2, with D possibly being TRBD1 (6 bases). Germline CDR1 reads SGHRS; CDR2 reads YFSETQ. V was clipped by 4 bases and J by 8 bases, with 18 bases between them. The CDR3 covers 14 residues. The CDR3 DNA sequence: TGCGCCAGCAGCACAGGGCCGATGGGGGACGGCTACACCTTC. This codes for CASSTGPMGDGYTF. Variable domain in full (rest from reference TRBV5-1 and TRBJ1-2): KAGVTQTPRYLIKTRGQQVTLSCSPISGHRSVSWYQQTPGQGLQFLFEYFSETQRNKGNFPGRFSGRQFSNSRSEMNVSTLELGDSALYLCASSTGPMGDGYTFGSGTRLTVV.

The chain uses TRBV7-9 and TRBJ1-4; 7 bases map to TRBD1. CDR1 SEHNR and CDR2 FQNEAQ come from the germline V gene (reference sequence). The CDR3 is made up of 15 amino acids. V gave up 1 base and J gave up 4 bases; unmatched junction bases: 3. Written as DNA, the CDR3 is TGTGCCAGCAGCTTAGAGGGACAGATTAATGAAAAACTGTTTTTT. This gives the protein CASSLEGQINEKLFF.

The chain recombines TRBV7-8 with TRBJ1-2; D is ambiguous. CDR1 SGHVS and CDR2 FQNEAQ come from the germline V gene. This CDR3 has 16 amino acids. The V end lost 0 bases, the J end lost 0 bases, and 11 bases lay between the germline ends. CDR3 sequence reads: CASSLAGSNANYGYTF. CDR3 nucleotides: TGTGCCAGCAGCTTAGCGGGGAGTAATGCTAACTATGGCTACACCTTC.

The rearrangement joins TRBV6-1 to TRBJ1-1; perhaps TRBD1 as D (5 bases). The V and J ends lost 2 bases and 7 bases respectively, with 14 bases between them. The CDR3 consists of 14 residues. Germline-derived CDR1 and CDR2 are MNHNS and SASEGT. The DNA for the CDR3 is TGTGCCAGCAGTGAACAGGGATCGGTGGGTGAAGCTTTCTTT. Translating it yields CASSEQGSVGEAFF.

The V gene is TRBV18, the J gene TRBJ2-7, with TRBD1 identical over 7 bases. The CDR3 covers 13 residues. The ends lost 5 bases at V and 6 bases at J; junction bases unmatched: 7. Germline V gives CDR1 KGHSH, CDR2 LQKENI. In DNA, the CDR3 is TGTGCCAGCTCAATCGAGACAGGGCTCGAGCAGTACTTC. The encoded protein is CASSIETGLEQYF. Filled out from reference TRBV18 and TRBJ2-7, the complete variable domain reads NAGVMQNPRHLVRRRGQEARLRCSPMKGHSHVYWYRQLPEEGLKFMVYLQKENIIDESGMPKERFSAEFPKEGPSILRIQQVVRGDSAAYFCASSIETGLEQYFGPGTRLTVT.

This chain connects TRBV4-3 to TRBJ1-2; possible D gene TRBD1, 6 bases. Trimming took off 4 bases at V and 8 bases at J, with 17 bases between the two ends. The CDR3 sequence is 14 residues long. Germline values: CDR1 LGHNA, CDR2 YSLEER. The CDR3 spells CASSPAGGARGYTF. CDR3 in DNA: TGCGCCAGCAGCCCCGCGGGGGGCGCGAGGGGCTACACCTTC.

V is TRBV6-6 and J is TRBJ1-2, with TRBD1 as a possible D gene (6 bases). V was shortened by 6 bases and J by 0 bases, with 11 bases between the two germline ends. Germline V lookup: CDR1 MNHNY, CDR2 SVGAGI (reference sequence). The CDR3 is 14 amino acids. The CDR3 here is CASRLQGANYGYTF. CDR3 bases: TGTGCCAGCAGACTACAGGGAGCTAACTATGGCTACACCTTC.

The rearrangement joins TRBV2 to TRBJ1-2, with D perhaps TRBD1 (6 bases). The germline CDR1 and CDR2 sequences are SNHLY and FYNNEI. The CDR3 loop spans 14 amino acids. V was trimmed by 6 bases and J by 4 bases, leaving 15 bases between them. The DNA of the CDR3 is TGTGCCAGCAGCGCAATCCGGGACACCTATGGCTACACCTTC. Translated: CASSAIRDTYGYTF.

CDR3 sequence reads: CASFGFSTTGGAFF. CDR3 DNA sequence: TGTGCCAGCTTCGGGTTCTCTACCACCGGGGGGGCTTTCTTT. V gene TRBV6-1 combines with J gene TRBJ1-1; D is perhaps TRBD1 (5 bases). V gave up 8 bases and J gave up 11 bases, with 24 bases separating them. This CDR3 has 14 residues. The V gene's germline CDR1 is MNHNS and CDR2 SASEGT.

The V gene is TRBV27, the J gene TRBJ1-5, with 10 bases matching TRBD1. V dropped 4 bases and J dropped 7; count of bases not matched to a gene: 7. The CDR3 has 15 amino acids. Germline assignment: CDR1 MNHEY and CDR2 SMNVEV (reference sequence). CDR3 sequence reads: CASSSGQGRLQPQHF. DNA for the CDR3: TGTGCCAGCAGTTCGGGACAGGGGCGACTCCAGCCCCAGCATTTT.

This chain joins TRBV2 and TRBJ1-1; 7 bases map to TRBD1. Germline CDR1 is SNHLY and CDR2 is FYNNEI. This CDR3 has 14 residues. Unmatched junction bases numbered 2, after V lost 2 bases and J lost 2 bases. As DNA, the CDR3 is TGTGCCAGCAGTGAAACAGGGGTAAACACTGAAGCTTTCTTT. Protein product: CASSETGVNTEAFF.

The CDR3 DNA reads TGTGCCAGCAGGGGGACAGGGTCAAATTCACCCCTCCACTTT. Translation gives CASRGTGSNSPLHF. This sequence joins TRBV6-1 and TRBJ1-6, with 9 bases fitting TRBD1. V trimming: 6 bases; J trimming: 7 bases; junction bases outside the gene matches: 4. CDR3 length: 14 residues. Germline CDR1 is MNHNS and CDR2 is SASEGT.

CDR3 in amino acids: CASSLDDADTQYF. The CDR3 nucleotides read TGTGCCAGCAGCTTGGACGACGCGGACACCCAGTACTTC. This rearrangement joins TRBV11-2 to TRBJ2-5; D unresolved. V lost 3 bases to trimming and J lost 8 bases, with 13 bases between them. Per germline, CDR1 SGHAT and CDR2 FQNNGV. The CDR3 is made up of 13 amino acids.